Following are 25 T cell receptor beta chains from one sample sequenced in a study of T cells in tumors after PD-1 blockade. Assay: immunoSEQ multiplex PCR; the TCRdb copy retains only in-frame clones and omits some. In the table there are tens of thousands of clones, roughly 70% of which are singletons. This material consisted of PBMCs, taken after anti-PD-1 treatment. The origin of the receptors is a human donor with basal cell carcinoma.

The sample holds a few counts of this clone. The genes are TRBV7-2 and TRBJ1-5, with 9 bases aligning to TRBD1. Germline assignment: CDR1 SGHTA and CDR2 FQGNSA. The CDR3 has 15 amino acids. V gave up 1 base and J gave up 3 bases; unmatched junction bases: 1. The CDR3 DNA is TGTGCCAGCAGCTTAGGACAGGGGGTCAATCAGCCCCAGCATTTT. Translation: CASSLGQGVNQPQHF.

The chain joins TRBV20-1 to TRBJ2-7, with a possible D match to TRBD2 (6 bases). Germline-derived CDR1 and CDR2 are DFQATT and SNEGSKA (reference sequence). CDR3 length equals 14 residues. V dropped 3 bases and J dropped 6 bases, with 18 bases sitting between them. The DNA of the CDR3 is TGCAGTGCTAGTCAGGGCGGAGGGTCTCTCGAGCAGTACTTC. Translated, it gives CSASQGGGSLEQYF.

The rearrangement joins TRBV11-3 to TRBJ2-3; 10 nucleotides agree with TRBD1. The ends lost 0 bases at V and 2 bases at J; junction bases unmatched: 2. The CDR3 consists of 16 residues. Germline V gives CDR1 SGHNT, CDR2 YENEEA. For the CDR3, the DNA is TGTGCCAGCAGCTTAGAGGGGACAGGGGTCACAGATACGCAGTATTTT. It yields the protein CASSLEGTGVTDTQYF.

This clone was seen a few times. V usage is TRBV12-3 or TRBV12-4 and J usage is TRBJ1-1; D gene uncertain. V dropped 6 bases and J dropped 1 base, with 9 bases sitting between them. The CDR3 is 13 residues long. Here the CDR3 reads CASSIAGNTEAFF. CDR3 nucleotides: TGTGCCAGCAGCATAGCGGGGAACACTGAAGCTTTCTTT.

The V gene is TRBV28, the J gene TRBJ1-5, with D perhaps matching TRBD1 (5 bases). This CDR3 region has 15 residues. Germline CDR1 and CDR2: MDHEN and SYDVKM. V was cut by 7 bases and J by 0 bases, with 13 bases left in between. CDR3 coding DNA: TGTGCCAGCACCCCCGGGACCGTTAGCAATCAGCCCCAGCATTTT. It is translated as CASTPGTVSNQPQHF.

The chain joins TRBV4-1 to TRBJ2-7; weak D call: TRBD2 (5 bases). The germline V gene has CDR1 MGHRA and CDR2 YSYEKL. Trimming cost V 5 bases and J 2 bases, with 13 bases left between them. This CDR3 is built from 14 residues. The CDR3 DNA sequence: TGCGCCAGCAGCGGAGGAGCAATGGCCTACGAGCAGTACTTC. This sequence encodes CASSGGAMAYEQYF.

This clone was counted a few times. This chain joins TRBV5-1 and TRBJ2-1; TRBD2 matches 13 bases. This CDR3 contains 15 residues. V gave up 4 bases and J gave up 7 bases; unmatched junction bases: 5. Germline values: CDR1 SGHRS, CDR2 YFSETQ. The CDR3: CASSLGTSGVNEQFF. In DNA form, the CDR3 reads TGCGCCAGCAGCCTAGGGACTAGCGGGGTTAATGAGCAGTTCTTC.

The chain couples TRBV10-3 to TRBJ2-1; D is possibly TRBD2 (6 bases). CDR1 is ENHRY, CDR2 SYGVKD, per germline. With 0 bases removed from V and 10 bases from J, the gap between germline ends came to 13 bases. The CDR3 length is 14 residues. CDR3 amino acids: CAISESEGGREQFF. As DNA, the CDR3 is TGTGCCATCAGTGAGTCGGAGGGCGGCAGAGAGCAGTTCTTC.

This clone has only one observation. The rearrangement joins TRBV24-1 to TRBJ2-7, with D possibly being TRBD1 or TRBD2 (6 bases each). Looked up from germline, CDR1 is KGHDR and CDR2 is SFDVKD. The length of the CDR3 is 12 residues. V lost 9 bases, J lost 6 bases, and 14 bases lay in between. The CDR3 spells CATGIQGGEQYF. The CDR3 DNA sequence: TGTGCCACCGGGATACAGGGAGGCGAGCAGTACTTC.

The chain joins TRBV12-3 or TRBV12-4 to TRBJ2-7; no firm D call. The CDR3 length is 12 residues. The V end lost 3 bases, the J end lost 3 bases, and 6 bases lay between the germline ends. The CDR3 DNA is TGTGCCAGCAGTTTTGGTGGCTACGAGCAGTACTTC. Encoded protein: CASSFGGYEQYF.

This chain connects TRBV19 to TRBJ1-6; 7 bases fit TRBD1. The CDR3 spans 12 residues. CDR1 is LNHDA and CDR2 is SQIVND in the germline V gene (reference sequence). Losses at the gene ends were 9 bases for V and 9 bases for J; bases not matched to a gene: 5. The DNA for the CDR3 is TGTGCCAGCCCAAGGGGGCCTTCACCCCTCCACTTT. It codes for CASPRGPSPLHF. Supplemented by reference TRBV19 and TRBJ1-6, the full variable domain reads DGGITQSPKYLFRKEGQNVTLSCEQNLNHDAMYWYRQDPGQGLRLIYYSQIVNDFQKGDIAEGYSVSREKKESFPLTVTSAQKNPTAFYLCASPRGPSPLHFGNGTRLTVT.

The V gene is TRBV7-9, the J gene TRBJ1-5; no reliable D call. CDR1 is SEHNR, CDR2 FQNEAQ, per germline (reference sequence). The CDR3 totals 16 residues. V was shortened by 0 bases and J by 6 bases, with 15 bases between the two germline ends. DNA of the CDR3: TGTGCCAGCAGCTTAGCATACGGGGATGGTGGTCAGCCCCAGCATTTT. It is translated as CASSLAYGDGGQPQHF.

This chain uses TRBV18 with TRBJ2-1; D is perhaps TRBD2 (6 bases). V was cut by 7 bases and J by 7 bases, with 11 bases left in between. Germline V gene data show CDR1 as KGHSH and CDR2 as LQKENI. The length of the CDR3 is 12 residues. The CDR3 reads CASLEGTNEQFF. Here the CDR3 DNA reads TGTGCCAGCTTGGAGGGAACTAATGAGCAGTTCTTC.

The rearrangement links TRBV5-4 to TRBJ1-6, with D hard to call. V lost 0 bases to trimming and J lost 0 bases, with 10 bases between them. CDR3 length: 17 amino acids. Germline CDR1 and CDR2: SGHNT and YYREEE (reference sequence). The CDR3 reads CASSLGGWSSYNSPLHF. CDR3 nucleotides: TGTGCCAGCAGCTTGGGTGGGTGGAGCTCCTATAATTCACCCCTCCACTTT.

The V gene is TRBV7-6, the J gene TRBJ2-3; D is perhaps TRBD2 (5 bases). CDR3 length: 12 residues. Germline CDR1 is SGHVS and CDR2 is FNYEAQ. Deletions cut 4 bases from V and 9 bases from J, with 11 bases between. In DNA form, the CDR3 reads TGTGCCAGCAGCTCCGGACTTTCCACGCAGTATTTT. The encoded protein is CASSSGLSTQYF.

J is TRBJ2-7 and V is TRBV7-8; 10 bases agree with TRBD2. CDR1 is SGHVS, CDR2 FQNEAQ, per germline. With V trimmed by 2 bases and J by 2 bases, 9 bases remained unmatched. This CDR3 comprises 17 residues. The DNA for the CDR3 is TGTGCCAGCAGCTTACCCAGCGGGGGGGAACCTACCTACGAGCAGTACTTC. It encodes CASSLPSGGEPTYEQYF.

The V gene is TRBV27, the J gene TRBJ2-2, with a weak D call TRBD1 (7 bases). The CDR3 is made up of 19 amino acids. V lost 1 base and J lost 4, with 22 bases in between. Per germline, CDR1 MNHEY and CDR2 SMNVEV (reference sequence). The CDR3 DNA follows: TGTGCCAGCAGTTTATACAGGGGCCGGGGGCCCTATTCCACCGGGGAGCTGTTTTTT. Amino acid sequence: CASSLYRGRGPYSTGELFF.

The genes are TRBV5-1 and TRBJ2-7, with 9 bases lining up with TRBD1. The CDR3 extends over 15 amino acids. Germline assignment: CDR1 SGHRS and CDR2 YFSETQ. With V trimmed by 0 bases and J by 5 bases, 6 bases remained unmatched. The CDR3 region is CASSLATGGTHEQYF. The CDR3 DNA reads TGCGCCAGCAGCTTGGCGACAGGGGGGACCCACGAGCAGTACTTC.

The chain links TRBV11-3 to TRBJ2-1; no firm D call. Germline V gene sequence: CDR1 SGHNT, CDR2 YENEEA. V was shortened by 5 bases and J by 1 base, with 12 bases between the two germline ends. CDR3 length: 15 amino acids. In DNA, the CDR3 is TGTGCCAGCAGCCATAATGTTGGGTCCTACAATGAGCAGTTCTTC. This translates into CASSHNVGSYNEQFF.

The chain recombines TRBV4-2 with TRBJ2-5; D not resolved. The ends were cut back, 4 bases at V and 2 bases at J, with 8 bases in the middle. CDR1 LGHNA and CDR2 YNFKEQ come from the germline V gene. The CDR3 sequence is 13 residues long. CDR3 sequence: CASSRTLQETQYF. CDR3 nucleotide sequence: TGTGCCAGCAGCCGAACCTTACAAGAGACCCAGTACTTC.

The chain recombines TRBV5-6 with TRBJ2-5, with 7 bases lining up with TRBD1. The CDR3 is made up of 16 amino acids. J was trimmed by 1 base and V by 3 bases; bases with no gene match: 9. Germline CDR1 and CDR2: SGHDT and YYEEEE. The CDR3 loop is CASSSVRQGPQETQYF. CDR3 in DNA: TGTGCCAGCAGCTCCGTCCGACAGGGCCCCCAAGAGACCCAGTACTTC. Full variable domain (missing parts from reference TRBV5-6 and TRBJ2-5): DAGVTQSPTHLIKTRGQQVTLRCSPKSGHDTVSWYQQALGQGPQFIFQYYEEEERQRGNFPDRFSGHQFPNYSSELNVNALLLGDSALYLCASSSVRQGPQETQYFGPGTRLLVL.

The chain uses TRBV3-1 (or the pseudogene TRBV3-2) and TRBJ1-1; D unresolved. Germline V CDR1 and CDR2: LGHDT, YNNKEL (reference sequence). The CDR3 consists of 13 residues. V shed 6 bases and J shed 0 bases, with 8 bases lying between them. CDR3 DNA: TGTGCCAGCAGTCCTACATTGAACACTGAAGCTTTCTTT. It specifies CASSPTLNTEAFF.

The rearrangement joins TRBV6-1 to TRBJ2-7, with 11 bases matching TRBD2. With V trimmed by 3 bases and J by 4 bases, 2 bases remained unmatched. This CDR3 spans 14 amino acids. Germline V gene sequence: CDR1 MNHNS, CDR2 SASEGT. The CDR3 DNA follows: TGTGCCAGCAGTGAGGGACTAGCGGTATACGAGCAGTACTTC. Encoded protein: CASSEGLAVYEQYF.

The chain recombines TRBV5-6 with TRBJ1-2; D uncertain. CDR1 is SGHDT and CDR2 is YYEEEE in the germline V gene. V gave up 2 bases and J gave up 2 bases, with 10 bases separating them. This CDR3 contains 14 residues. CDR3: CASSFGQLNYGYTF. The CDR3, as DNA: TGTGCCAGCAGCTTTGGTCAGCTAAACTATGGCTACACCTTC.

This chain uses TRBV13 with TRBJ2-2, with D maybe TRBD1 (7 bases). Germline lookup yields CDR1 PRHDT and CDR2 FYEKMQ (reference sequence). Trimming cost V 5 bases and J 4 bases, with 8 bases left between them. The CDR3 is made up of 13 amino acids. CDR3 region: CASSQGGTGELFF. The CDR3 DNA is TGTGCCAGCAGCCAGGGGGGCACCGGGGAGCTGTTTTTT.